Shown below are 6 T cell receptor beta chains from a single sample sequenced in a study of blood T cells in healthy people across ages. Through a sample-barcoded 5' primer and a J-beta primer mix, a second PCR was run for 7 to 11 cycles. TCRdb used MiXCR to reprocess the 5' RACE reads, holding one entry per CDR3 protein. The sample holds around 750,000 distinct CDR3 sequences, 40% to 65% seen once. Sequences were obtained from blood. The receptors here all came from a man of 80 years or more in good health.

In this sample, this clonotype turned up a few times. The rearrangement uses TRBV9 and TRBJ2-3, with TRBD1 identical over 7 bases. Germline lookup yields CDR1 SGDLS and CDR2 YYNGEE. The CDR3 length is 16 residues. The trim removed 3 bases at V and 2 bases at J, leaving 9 bases unmatched. The CDR3 here is CASSAGQAPPTDTQYF. The CDR3 DNA follows: TGTGCCAGCAGCGCAGGACAGGCCCCTCCCACAGATACGCAGTATTTT.

V and J are TRBV19 and TRBJ2-6; no firm D call. Germline CDR1 reads LNHDA; CDR2 reads SQIVND (reference sequence). This CDR3 is built from 14 residues. Trimming removed 6 bases from V and 4 bases from J, with 10 bases in between. CDR3 in amino acids: CASSPPHGANVLTF. Written as DNA, the CDR3 is TGTGCCAGTAGCCCCCCACACGGGGCCAACGTCCTGACTTTC. The whole variable domain, filled in from reference TRBV19 and TRBJ2-6, reads DGGITQSPKYLFRKEGQNVTLSCEQNLNHDAMYWYRQDPGQGLRLIYYSQIVNDFQKGDIAEGYSVSREKKESFPLTVTSAQKNPTAFYLCASSPPHGANVLTFGAGSRLTVL.

This clonotype appeared a few times. The chain joins TRBV20-1 to TRBJ2-1, with 7 bases aligning to TRBD2. The V and J ends lost 6 bases and 2 bases, in that order; junction bases with no gene match: 10. CDR3 size: 15 residues. The germline V gene has CDR1 DFQATT and CDR2 SNEGSKA (reference sequence). The CDR3 DNA is TGCAGTGCCCTGGGGGGGGACTCCCCCTACAATGAGCAGTTCTTC. Translating gives CSALGGDSPYNEQFF.

This clonotype showed up just a few times. The chain employs TRBV11-3 and TRBJ2-1; unclear D gene. With 8 bases removed from V and 8 bases from J, the gap between germline ends came to 10 bases. The CDR3 extends over 11 amino acids. The germline V gene encodes CDR1 SGHNT and CDR2 YENEEA. CDR3 in amino acids: CASSKNDEQFF. As DNA, the CDR3 is TGTGCCAGCTCCAAAAACGATGAGCAGTTCTTC.

The chain employs TRBV7-2 and TRBJ1-2; D may be TRBD1 (5 bases). Trimming removed 5 bases from V and 4 bases from J, with 14 bases in between. Germline V gene lookup returns CDR1 SGHTA and CDR2 FQGNSA. CDR3 length: 14 residues. The CDR3 DNA follows: TGTGCCAGCAGCATCGATCAGGGAGTCTATGGCTACACCTTC. This encodes CASSIDQGVYGYTF.

This clonotype was counted a few times. The chain's CDR3 is CASSLFRGQGYTF. The CDR3 DNA reads as TGTGCCAGCAGTTTATTCCGGGGGCAGGGCTACACCTTC. The chain has TRBV12-3 or TRBV12-4 and TRBJ1-2; the D gene is possibly TRBD1 (6 bases). Trimming stripped 2 bases from V and 8 bases from J, with 12 bases between. The CDR3 has 13 residues.